This section outlines one T cell receptor beta chain sequence together with its context. The antigen is undetermined. V gave up 7 bases and J gave up 4 bases, with 11 bases separating them. CDR3 size: 11 residues. Germline assignment: CDR1 DFQATT and CDR2 SNEGSKA (reference sequence). This entry belongs to a study of type 1 and type 2 diabetes patients. General study findings and limits: Type 2 diabetes patients had few highly-expanded CD4+ clones, median one.

Peripheral blood, about 9.7 milliliters per participant, was collected. PCR was run on genomic DNA. Amplification of the beta chain CDR3 used 30 forward and 13 reverse multiplex primers. One entry per CDR3 protein, called by TCRdb with MiXCR from the multiplex PCR reads. The sample shows some 250,000 distinct CDR3 sequences, approximately 50% of them seen only once. The rearrangement links TRBV20-1 to TRBJ2-7; D unresolved. Sequencing was performed on peripheral blood mononuclear cells (PBMCs). This TCR was sampled from a man younger than 30 with type 2 diabetes. CDR3 sequence reads: CSVKDGYEQYF. CDR3 nucleotides: TGCAGTGTAAAAGACGGTTACGAGCAGTACTTC.